This T cell receptor beta chain emerged from a study of patients and donors after allogeneic stem cell transplantation (dated by TCRdb to about 2020). Libraries were prepared through RT-PCR. The run used a NextSeq 550. TCRdb trimmed the raw reads at Q25, called clones with MiXCR and kept productive beta chains. Rows are unified per CDR3 protein, each entry keeping the most common DNA and genes. The sample contains around 240,000 distinct CDR3 sequences, roughly an eighth of them found a single time. The ten top clones hold roughly 12% of the sample. This clonotype occurred a few times. This receptor's antigen is unknown. Within one base of it there is no much larger clone, and no base qualities were kept. Trimming costs V 7 bases and J 0 bases, and their ends lie 16 bases apart. Inclusive of the bounding cysteine and phenylalanine, the CDR3 is 16 residues long. Just CDR3 DNA is preserved here, 48 bases in frame from base 1. The germline V gene (reference sequence) sets CDR1 to SEHNR and CDR2 to FQNEAQ.

The sample taken for sequencing was blood, either unsorted or a sorted T cell fraction (not recorded which). The chain links TRBV7-9 with TRBJ2-4, and perhaps TRBD1 as D gene, on 6 matching bases. The TCR sequence derives from a human donor who was either an allogeneic HSCT recipient or a stem cell or donor lymphocyte infusion donor (not recorded which). It is not recorded whose cells these are; they may come from a transplant donor. The DNA sequence is as follows: TGTGCCAGCACCCCGCTGGGACAAACAGCCAAAAACATTCAGTACTTC. The resulting protein is CASTPLGQTAKNIQYF.